Sequencing of this TCR beta chain was carried out in a study of naive and memory T cell subsets. General study results and limits: Naive repertoires, especially CD8, held a few larger clonotypes, possibly memory cells re-expressing CD45RA. In naive cells, over 95% of TCR sequences were seen only once.

Both TRBC1 and TRBC2 were covered by a beta constant-region primer of two equimolar oligonucleotides. Nested alpha and beta constant-region primers with the SP2 primer drove four PCR rounds on ligated cDNA. An oligonucleotide with the SP2 primer and a 12-nucleotide UMI was ligated to the cDNA 3' end. TCRdb processed the UMI-ligation and nested PCR reads anew with MiXCR; each CDR3 protein has one entry. The sample has roughly 100,000 distinct CDR3 sequences; approximately 11% are singletons. Of note for this clonotype: Its antigen is not known.

CD4 T cells were positively selected, then CD8 T cells from the CD4-negative fraction. The CDR3 spans 14 residues. J gave up 3 bases and V 3 bases, and 5 bases lay outside the gene matches. Germline CDR1 and CDR2: DFQATT and SNEGSKA (reference sequence). The chain has TRBV20-1 and TRBJ2-1, with 7 bases lining up with TRBD2. This sequence originates from a human donor in good health. Sequencing input: naive CD4+ T cells from blood. The CDR3 here is CSASGLADYNEQFF. In DNA form, the CDR3 reads TGCAGTGCTAGTGGGCTAGCGGACTACAATGAGCAGTTCTTC.